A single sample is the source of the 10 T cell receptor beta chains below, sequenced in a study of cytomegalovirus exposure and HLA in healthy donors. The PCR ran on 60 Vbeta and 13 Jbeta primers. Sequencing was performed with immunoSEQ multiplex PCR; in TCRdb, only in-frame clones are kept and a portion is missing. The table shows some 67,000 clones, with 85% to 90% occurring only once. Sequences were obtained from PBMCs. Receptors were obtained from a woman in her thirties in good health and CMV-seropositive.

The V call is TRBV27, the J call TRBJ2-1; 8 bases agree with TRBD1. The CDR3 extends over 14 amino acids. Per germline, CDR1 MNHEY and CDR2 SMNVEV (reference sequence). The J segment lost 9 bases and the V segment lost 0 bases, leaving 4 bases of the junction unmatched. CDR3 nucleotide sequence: TGTGCCAGCAGTTTATCGACAGGGGTAGCTGAGCAGTTCTTC. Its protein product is CASSLSTGVAEQFF.

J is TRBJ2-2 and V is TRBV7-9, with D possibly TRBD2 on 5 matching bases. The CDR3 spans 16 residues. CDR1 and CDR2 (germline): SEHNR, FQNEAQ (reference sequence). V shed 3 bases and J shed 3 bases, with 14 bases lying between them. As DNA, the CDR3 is TGTGCCAGCAGCTTGGGGTCGGGATTCTACACCGGGGAGCTGTTTTTT. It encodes CASSLGSGFYTGELFF.

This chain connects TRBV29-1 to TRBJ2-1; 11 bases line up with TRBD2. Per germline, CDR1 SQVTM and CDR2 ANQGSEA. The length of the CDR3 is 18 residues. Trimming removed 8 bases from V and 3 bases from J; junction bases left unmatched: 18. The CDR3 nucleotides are TGCAGCTCCGGAACCCCGGAGGTAGCGGGAGGGGGCTACAATGAGCAGTTCTTC. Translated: CSSGTPEVAGGGYNEQFF.

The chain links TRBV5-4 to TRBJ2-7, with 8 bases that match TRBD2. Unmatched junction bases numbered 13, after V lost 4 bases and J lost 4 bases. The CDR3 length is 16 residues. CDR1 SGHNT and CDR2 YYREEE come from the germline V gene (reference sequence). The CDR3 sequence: CASSKDGTSGGYEQYF. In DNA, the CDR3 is TGTGCCAGCAGCAAGGACGGAACTAGCGGAGGGTACGAGCAGTACTTC.

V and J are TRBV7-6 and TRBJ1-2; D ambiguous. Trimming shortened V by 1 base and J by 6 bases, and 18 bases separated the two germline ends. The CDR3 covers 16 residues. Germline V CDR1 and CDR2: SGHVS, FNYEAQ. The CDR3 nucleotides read TGTGCCAGCAGCTTAGATCGGGGTGCCCTACGCGATGGCTACACCTTC. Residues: CASSLDRGALRDGYTF.

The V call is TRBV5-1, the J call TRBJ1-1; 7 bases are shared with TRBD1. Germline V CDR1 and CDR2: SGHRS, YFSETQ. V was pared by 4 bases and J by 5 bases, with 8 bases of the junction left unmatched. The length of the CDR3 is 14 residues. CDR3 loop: CASSAYRTGTEAFF. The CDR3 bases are TGCGCCAGCAGCGCCTACAGGACAGGTACTGAAGCTTTCTTT.

The CDR3 DNA reads as TGTGCCAGCAGCTCCCCCGGGAGGGAGCATGAAAAACTGTTTTTT. Its protein product is CASSSPGREHEKLFF. V is TRBV7-9 and J is TRBJ1-4; no firm D call. Deletions cut 4 bases from V and 6 bases from J, with 15 bases between. This CDR3 contains 15 residues. Germline V gives CDR1 SEHNR, CDR2 FQNEAQ (reference sequence).

CDR3 region: CASSSRGATDTQYF. The CDR3 DNA reads TGCGCCAGCAGCTCACGGGGGGCCACAGATACGCAGTATTTT. V usage is TRBV5-1 and J usage is TRBJ2-3; tentative D call: TRBD2 (7 bases). Germline V gene sequence: CDR1 SGHRS, CDR2 YFSETQ. The ends were cut back, 3 bases at V and 2 bases at J, with 10 bases in the middle. This CDR3 contains 14 residues.

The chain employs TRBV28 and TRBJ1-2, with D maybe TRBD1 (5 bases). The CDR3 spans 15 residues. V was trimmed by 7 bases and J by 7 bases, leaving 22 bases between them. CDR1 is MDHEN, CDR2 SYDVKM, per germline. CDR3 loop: CASTIGAGHDGGYTF. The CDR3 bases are TGTGCCAGCACCATAGGGGCAGGCCATGACGGTGGCTACACCTTC.

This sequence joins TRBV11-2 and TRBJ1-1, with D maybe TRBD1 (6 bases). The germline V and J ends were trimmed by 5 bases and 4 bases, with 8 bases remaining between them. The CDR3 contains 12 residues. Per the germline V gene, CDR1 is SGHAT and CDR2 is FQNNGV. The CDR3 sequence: CASSARGTEAFF. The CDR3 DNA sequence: TGTGCCAGCAGCGCCAGGGGCACTGAAGCTTTCTTT. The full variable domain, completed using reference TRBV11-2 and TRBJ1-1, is EAGVAQSPRYKIIEKRQSVAFWCNPISGHATLYWYQQILGQGPKLLIQFQNNGVVDDSQLPKDRFSAERLKGVDSTLKIQPAKLEDSAVYLCASSARGTEAFFGQGTRLTVV.